This section outlines one T cell receptor beta chain sequence together with its context. Repertoires were generated with immunoSEQ multiplex PCR, while TCRdb's copy carries only in-frame clones and drops some. Here the sample spans under 50,000 clones, around four fifths being singletons. The data were taken from a study of blood T cell repertoires in COVID-19. Looking at the study overall: PBMCs, B-cell-depleted T cells, or T cells were the source of the cDNA or gDNA that made up the material.

CDR3 size: 13 residues. Per germline, CDR1 SGHRS and CDR2 YFSETQ. V lost 5 bases and J 2 bases, leaving 10 bases between the germline ends. Sequencing was carried out using peripheral blood. This sequence joins TRBV5-1 and TRBJ1-2, with D maybe TRBD1 (6 bases). The source is a middle-aged man with acute or convalescent COVID-19. CDR3 in DNA: TGCGCCAGCAGTTCTGGACAGAACTATGGCTACACCTTC. Protein: CASSSGQNYGYTF.